Below are 2 T cell receptor beta chains sequenced from a single sample in a study of T cell changes during pregnancy in multiple sclerosis. Data came from immunoSEQ multiplex PCR; TCRdb stores just in-frame clones and leaves some out. The sample shows about 70,000 clones, roughly 94% of them seen only once. Sequenced material: peripheral blood, taken in the third trimester of pregnancy. The source is a female donor with multiple sclerosis, enrolled in a pregnancy study.

This chain uses TRBV30 with TRBJ1-1; 7 bases map to TRBD1. V lost 3 bases to trimming and J lost 7 bases; unmatched junction nucleotides: 8. The CDR3 spans 13 residues. From germline, CDR1 is GTSNPN and CDR2 SVGIG (reference sequence). The CDR3 loop is CAWSAGQPREAFF. CDR3 coding DNA: TGTGCCTGGAGCGCGGGACAGCCCCGTGAAGCTTTCTTT.

V and J are TRBV7-3 and TRBJ2-3; 8 nucleotides line up with TRBD2. V gave up 4 bases and J gave up 4 bases; unmatched junction bases: 4. CDR1 is SGHTA, CDR2 FQGTGA, per germline. The CDR3 is 14 amino acids. CDR3 in amino acids: CASSSPGLADTQYF. For the CDR3, the DNA is TGTGCCAGCAGCTCCCCGGGACTAGCAGATACGCAGTATTTT.